The clone carrying this T cell receptor (beta chain) appeared a single time. This sample is part of a study of blood T cell repertoires in COVID-19. Study background: Whether acute or convalescent, the COVID-19 samples came from the United States, Italy and Spain.

Profiling relied on immunoSEQ multiplex PCR, and the TCRdb table lists in-frame clones only, not all of them. The sample yields around 340,000 clones, roughly 90% seen once. Germline V gene lookup returns CDR1 SGHKS and CDR2 YYEKEE (reference sequence). V was cut by 5 bases and J by 6 bases, with 14 bases left in between. The CDR3 is made up of 13 amino acids. The chain couples TRBV5-5 to TRBJ1-2, with a weak D call TRBD1 (5 bases). Sequenced: peripheral blood. The sequence was obtained from a woman between 55 and 75 years old with COVID-19, enrolled during active disease. CDR3 in amino acids: CASSPTGLDGYTF. In DNA, the CDR3 is TGTGCCAGCAGTCCCACAGGCTTGGATGGCTACACCTTC.